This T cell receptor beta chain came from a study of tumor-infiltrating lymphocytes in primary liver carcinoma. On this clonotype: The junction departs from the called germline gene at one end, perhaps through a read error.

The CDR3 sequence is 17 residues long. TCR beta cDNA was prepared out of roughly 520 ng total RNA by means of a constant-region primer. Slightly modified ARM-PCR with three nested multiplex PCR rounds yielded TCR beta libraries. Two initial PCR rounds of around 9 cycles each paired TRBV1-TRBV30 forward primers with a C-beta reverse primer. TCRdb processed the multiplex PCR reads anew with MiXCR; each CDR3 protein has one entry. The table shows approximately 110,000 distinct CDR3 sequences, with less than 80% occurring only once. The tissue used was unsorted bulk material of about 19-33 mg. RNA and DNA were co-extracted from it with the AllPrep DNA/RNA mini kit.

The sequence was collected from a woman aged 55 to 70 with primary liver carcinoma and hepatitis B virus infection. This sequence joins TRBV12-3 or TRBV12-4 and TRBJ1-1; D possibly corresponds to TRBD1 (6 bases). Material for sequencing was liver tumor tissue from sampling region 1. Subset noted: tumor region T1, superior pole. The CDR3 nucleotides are TGTGCCAGCAGGGATGGGACATATACCATTCCGAACACTGAAGCTTACTTT. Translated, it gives CASRDGTYTIPNTEAYF.